This T cell receptor beta chain was retrieved from a study of human T cells and chemical hapten exposure. Stated time point: patch test 2, 6 weeks after DPC sensitization. The treatment is: therapeutic diphenylcyclopropenone sensitization with weekly scalp DPC. This clonotype appeared many times. TCRdb processed the RACE reads anew with MiXCR; each CDR3 protein has one entry. Here the sample spans some 90,000 distinct CDR3 sequences, more than 9.5% being singletons. This material consisted of whole blood, taken in connection with sensitization to the hapten diphenylcyclopropenone (DPC). The sequence was collected from a woman in her 40s with alopecia areata. Some clones in this sample may be carry-over from other donors' samples.

Here the CDR3 reads CASSRDPKVTGELFF. The CDR3 coding sequence is TGTGCCAGCAGTAGGGACCCCAAGGTCACCGGGGAGCTGTTTTTT. The rearrangement links TRBV4-2 to TRBJ2-2; D assignment may be TRBD1 or TRBD2 (5 bases each). Germline CDR1 reads LGHNA; CDR2 reads YNFKEQ. The CDR3 is 15 residues long. Deletions cut 6 bases from V and 4 bases from J, with 15 bases between.